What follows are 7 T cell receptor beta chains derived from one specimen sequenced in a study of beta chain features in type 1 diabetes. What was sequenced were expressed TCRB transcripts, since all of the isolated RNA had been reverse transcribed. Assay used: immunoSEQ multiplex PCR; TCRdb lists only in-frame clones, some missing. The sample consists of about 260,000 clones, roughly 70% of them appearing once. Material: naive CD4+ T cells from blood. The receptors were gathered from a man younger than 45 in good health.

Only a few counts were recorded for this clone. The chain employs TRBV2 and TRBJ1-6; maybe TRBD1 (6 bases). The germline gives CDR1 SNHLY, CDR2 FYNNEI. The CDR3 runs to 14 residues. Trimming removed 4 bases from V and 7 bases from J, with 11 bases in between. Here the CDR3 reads CASSVGQKNSPLHF. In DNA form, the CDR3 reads TGTGCCAGCAGTGTTGGACAGAAGAATTCACCCCTCCACTTT.

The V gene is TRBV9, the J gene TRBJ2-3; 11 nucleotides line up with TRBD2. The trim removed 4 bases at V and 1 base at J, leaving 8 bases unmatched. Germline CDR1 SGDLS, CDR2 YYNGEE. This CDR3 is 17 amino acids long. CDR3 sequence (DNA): TGTGCCAGCAGCCCGAGGACTAGCGGGCCCGGCACAGATACGCAGTATTTT. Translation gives CASSPRTSGPGTDTQYF. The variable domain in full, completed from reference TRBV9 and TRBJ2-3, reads DSGVTQTPKHLITATGQRVTLRCSPRSGDLSVYWYQQSLDQGLQFLIQYYNGEERAKGNILERFSAQQFPDLHSELNLSSLELGDSALYFCASSPRTSGPGTDTQYFGPGTRLTVL.

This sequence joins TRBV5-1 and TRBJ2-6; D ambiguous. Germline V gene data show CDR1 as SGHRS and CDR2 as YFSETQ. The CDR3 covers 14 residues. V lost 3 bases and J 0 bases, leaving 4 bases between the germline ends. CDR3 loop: CASSSYSGANVLTF. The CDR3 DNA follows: TGCGCCAGCAGCTCGTACTCTGGGGCCAACGTCCTGACTTTC.

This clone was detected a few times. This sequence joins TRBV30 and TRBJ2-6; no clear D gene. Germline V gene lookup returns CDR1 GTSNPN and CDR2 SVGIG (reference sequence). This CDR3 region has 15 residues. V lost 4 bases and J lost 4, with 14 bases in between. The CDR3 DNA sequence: TGTGCCTGGATTAACCCGGCGGCCGGGGCCAACGTCCTGACTTTC. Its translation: CAWINPAAGANVLTF.

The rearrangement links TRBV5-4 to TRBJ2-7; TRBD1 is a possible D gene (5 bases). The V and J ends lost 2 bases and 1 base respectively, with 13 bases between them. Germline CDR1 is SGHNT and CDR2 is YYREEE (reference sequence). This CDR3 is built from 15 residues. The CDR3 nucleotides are TGTGCCAGCAGCTTATACAGGACAAATTCCTACGAGCAGTACTTC. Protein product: CASSLYRTNSYEQYF.

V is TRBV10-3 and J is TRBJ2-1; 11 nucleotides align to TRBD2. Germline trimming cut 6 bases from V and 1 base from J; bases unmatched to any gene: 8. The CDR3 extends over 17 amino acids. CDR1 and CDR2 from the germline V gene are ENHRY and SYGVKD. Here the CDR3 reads CAIRTSGRNGSYNEQFF. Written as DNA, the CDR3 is TGTGCCATCAGAACTAGCGGGAGAAATGGATCCTACAATGAGCAGTTCTTC.

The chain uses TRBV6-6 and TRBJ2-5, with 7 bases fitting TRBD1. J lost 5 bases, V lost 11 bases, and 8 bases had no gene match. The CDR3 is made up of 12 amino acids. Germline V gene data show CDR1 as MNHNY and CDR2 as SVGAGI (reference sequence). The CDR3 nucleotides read TGTGCCGGAAGGACAGGCGAGGAGACCCAGTACTTC. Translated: CAGRTGEETQYF.